This TCR beta chain was documented in a study of T cells in Graves' hyperthyroidism and ophthalmopathy. It was RNA transcripts that yielded the amplified TCR beta CDR3 regions. The HTBI set primed first-round TCR CDR3 RT-PCR. One entry per CDR3 protein, called by TCRdb with MiXCR from the multiplex PCR reads. The sample contains nearly 250,000 distinct CDR3 sequences, around 17% of which appear only once. In this sample, this clonotype turned up many times. Per the germline V gene, CDR1 is SGHNT and CDR2 is YENEEA. The V segment lost 5 bases and the J segment 8 bases; nucleotides outside the gene matches: 6. The CDR3 consists of 13 residues. Patients affected by ophthalmopathy presented a Clinical Activity Score of at least 3, a NOSPECS grade of at least 4, and disease duration below 3 months.

The V call is TRBV11-3, the J call TRBJ2-4; TRBD1 matches at 7 bases. Sequences were obtained from blood. This TCR derives from a woman between 18 and 30 years old with Graves' ophthalmopathy. This chain's CDR3 is CASSDRDWDIQYF. The CDR3, as DNA: TGTGCCAGCAGCGACAGGGATTGGGACATTCAGTACTTC.